This T cell receptor (beta chain) was identified in a study of blood T cell repertoires in COVID-19. Study context: The samples span acute and convalescent COVID-19 from the United States, Italy and Spain. T cells, B-cell-depleted T cells, or PBMCs provided the cDNA or gDNA that served as material.

Germline CDR1 LNHDA, CDR2 SQIVND (reference sequence). The CDR3 contains 16 residues. J lost 5 bases, V lost 3 bases, and 7 bases had no gene match. As processed by the authors: Estimates of nucleated cell counts were drawn from the amplification of reference gene primers. Sequenced by immunoSEQ multiplex PCR; TCRdb stores in-frame clones only, minus some. V and J calls and clone size are given by that table; D and trimming were obtained from the DNA. The table has 200,000 to 300,000 clones, around 87% seen once. Sequencing input: peripheral blood. The chain links TRBV19 to TRBJ2-1; 10 bases agree with TRBD1. The clonotype was recovered from a man between 60 and 75 years old who had recovered from COVID-19. CDR3 amino acids: CASSIARTGGHNEQFF. The CDR3 nucleotides read TGTGCCAGTAGTATCGCGCGGACAGGGGGGCACAATGAGCAGTTCTTC.